This T cell receptor beta chain came from a study of somatic mutations in cytotoxic T cells in rheumatoid arthritis. Findings of the study overall: Neither rheumatoid arthritis patients nor age-matched healthy controls had significantly different CD8+ T-cell clonality from the other group. An increase in CD8+ clonality with age was seen in rheumatoid arthritis patients but not in healthy controls.

Using immunoSEQ multiplex PCR, the repertoire was profiled, and TCRdb retains in-frame clones only, with some absent. In the table there are roughly 20,000 clones, 85% to 90% of which are singletons. Germline values: CDR1 SGHNT, CDR2 YYREEE (reference sequence). With 4 bases clipped from V and 0 bases from J, the junction kept 5 bases outside the gene matches. The CDR3 totals 15 residues. With respect to this clone: The antigen remains undetermined.

The sequence derives from a man in his forties in good health. The rearrangement links TRBV5-4 to TRBJ2-3, with 7 bases aligning to TRBD1. Sequencing used CD8+ T cells sorted from blood. CDR3 sequence reads: CASSPWTGSTDTQYF. The DNA for the CDR3 is TGTGCCAGCAGCCCCTGGACAGGAAGCACAGATACGCAGTATTTT.